The TCR beta chain under discussion was sequenced for a study of Graves' ophthalmopathy and Graves' hyperthyroidism. Regarding the study as a whole: With about 71% sensitivity and approximately 73% specificity, the model predicted ophthalmopathy progression. Researchers report that a 13-signature model separated ophthalmopathy from stable hyperthyroidism, posting about 91% sensitivity and roughly 81% specificity.

Amplified material comprised TCR beta CDR3 regions derived from RNA transcripts. HTBI-primed RT-PCR formed the first round, and a multiplex PCR formed the second. TCRdb processed the multiplex PCR reads anew with MiXCR; each CDR3 protein has one entry. The sample gives 300,000 to 400,000 distinct CDR3 sequences, about a sixth of which show up once; 2.4% is in the top ten. Eligible hyperthyroidism cases comprised new diagnoses of under 2 months' duration in individuals aged 18 to 65. Exclusion covered patients with other autoimmune diseases or uncontrolled infections (as well as pregnancy or lactation). At least ten counts were recorded for this clonotype. Its antigen is unidentified. Deletions cut 3 bases from V and 1 base from J, with 12 bases between. Germline CDR1 reads MDHEN; CDR2 reads SYDVKM. The CDR3 totals 15 residues.

The sequence derives from an adult woman with stable Graves' hyperthyroidism. This chain uses TRBV28 with TRBJ2-5; D may be TRBD2 (5 bases). Specimen: peripheral blood. CDR3 DNA: TGTGCCAGCAGTTTTTTCGGGGAACCCCAAGAGACCCAGTACTTC. Its protein product is CASSFFGEPQETQYF.